Presented here are 2 T cell receptor beta chains from one specimen sequenced in a study of T cell responses to AZD1222 COVID-19 vaccine. TCRdb's copy holds only in-frame clones and misses some; the assay was immunoSEQ multiplex PCR. The sample records about 140,000 clones, roughly 89% being singletons. The sequencing here drew on peripheral blood, taken on day 0 of AZD1222 vaccination. These receptor sequences come from an adult in good health.

The chain recombines TRBV10-3 with TRBJ2-3; the match to TRBD1 covers 7 bases. CDR1 and CDR2 (germline): ENHRY, SYGVKD. The CDR3 covers 14 residues. V shed 10 bases and J 1 base; nucleotides not matched to a gene: 8. CDR3 nucleotides: TGTGCCAGCCTACAGGGGATAGGCACAGATACGCAGTATTTT. Translating gives CASLQGIGTDTQYF.

This rearrangement joins TRBV5-1 to TRBJ2-7; 10 bases map to TRBD1. The CDR3 spans 13 residues. The ends lost 3 bases at V and 3 bases at J; junction bases unmatched: 0. CDR1 and CDR2 from the germline V gene are SGHRS and YFSETQ. The CDR3 DNA reads TGCGCCAGCAGCTGGACAGGGGGCTACGAGCAGTACTTC. Its translation: CASSWTGGYEQYF. The variable domain in full, with the rest retrieved from reference TRBV5-1 and TRBJ2-7, is KAGVTQTPRYLIKTRGQQVTLSCSPISGHRSVSWYQQTPGQGLQFLFEYFSETQRNKGNFPGRFSGRQFSNSRSEMNVSTLELGDSALYLCASSWTGGYEQYFGPGTRLTVT.